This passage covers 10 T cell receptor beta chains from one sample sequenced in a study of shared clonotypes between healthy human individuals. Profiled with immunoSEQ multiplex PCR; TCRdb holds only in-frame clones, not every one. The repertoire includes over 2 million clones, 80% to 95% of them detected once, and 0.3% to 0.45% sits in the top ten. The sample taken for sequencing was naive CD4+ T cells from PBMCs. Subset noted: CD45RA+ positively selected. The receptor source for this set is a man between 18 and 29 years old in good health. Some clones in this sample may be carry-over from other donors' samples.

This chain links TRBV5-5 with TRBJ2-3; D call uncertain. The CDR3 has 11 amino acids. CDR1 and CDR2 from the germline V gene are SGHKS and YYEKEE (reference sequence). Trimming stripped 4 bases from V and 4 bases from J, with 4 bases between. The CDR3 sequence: CASSPSDTQYF. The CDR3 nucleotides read TGTGCCAGCAGCCCATCAGATACGCAGTATTTT. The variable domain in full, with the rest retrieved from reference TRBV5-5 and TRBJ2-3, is DAGVTQSPTHLIKTRGQQVTLRCSPISGHKSVSWYQQVLGQGPQFIFQYYEKEERGRGNFPDRFSARQFPNYSSELNVNALLLGDSALYLCASSPSDTQYFGPGTRLTVL.

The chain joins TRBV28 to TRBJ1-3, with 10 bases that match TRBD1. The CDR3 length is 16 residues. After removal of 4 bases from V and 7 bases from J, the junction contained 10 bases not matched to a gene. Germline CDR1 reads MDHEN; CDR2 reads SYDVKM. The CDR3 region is CASSSPGGQGRNTIYF. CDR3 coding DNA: TGTGCCAGCAGTTCCCCCGGGGGACAGGGGAGGAACACCATATATTTT.

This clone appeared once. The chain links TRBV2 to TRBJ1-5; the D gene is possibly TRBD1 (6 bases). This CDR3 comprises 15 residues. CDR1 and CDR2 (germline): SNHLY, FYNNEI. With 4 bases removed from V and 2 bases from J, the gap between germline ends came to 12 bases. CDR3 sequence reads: CASSGQVEGNQPQHF. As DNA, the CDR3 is TGTGCCAGCAGTGGACAGGTTGAGGGCAATCAGCCCCAGCATTTT.

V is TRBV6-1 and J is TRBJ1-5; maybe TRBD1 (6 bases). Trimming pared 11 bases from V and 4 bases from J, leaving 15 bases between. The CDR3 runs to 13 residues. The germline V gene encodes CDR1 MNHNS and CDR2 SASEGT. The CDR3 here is CASGGAFNQPQHF. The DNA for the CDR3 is TGTGCCTCCGGGGGGGCGTTTAATCAGCCCCAGCATTTT.

The CDR3 loop reads CASSLSAPGGYTF. CDR3 in DNA: TGTGCCAGCAGTTTATCAGCCCCCGGTGGCTACACCTTC. The chain joins TRBV28 to TRBJ1-2; D not certain. Germline loops: CDR1 MDHEN, CDR2 SYDVKM. This CDR3 has 13 residues. Trimming removed 1 base from V and 7 bases from J, with 10 bases in between.

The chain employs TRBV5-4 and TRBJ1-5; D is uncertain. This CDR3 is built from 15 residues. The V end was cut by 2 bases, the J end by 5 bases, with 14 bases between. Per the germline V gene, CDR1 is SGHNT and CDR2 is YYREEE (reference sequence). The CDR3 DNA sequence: TGTGCCAGCAGCTTATTCCCCAGCTCCGATCAGCCCCAGCATTTT. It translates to CASSLFPSSDQPQHF.

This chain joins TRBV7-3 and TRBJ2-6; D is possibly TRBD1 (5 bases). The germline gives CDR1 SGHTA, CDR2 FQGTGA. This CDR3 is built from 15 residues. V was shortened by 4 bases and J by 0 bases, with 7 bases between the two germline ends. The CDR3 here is CASSWGGSGANVLTF. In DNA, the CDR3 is TGTGCCAGCAGCTGGGGCGGCTCTGGGGCCAACGTCCTGACTTTC.

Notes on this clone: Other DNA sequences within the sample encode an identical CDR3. The CDR3 reads CASSLRGDTEAFF. The CDR3 coding sequence is TGTGCCAGCAGCTTGCGAGGGGACACTGAAGCTTTCTTT. The chain is built from TRBV7-9 and TRBJ1-1; weak D call: TRBD1 (5 bases). The germline V gene has CDR1 SEHNR and CDR2 FQNEAQ (reference sequence). V lost 3 bases, J lost 3 bases, and 8 bases lay in between. This CDR3 comprises 13 residues.

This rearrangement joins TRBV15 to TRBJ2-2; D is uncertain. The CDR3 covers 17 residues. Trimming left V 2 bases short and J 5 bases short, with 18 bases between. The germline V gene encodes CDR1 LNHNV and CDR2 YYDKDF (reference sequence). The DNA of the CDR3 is TGTGCCACCAGCAGACCGCCCGTTGAGGCCAGAACCGGGGAGCTGTTTTTT. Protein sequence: CATSRPPVEARTGELFF.

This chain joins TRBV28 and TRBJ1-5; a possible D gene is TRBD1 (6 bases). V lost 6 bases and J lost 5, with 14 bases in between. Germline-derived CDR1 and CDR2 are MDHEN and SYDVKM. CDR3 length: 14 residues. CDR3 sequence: CASRGQALYQPQHF. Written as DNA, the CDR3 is TGTGCCAGCAGGGGACAAGCCCTTTATCAGCCCCAGCATTTT.